This T cell receptor (beta chain) was identified during a study of monozygotic twins with inflammatory bowel disease. Findings of the study overall: Patient repertoires may have gained variability from differing immunosuppressive treatments.

Each CDR3 protein gets one entry in TCRdb, which reprocessed the 5' RACE reads and gives no DNA. The sample table sets out under 350,000 distinct CDR3 sequences. CDR1 is LGHNA, CDR2 YSLEER, per germline. This CDR3 contains 14 residues. The authors drew around 2.6 ml of blood from each donor. In the case of this clonotype: Its specificity is not known.

Sequencing input: blood. This sequence joins TRBV4-3 and TRBJ2-1; lacking DNA, the TRBD1 call made by TCRdb goes unchecked. The sequence was obtained from a human donor with ulcerative colitis or Crohn's disease, or a healthy co-twin of an affected twin (not recorded which). The CDR3 sequence is CASSPGQGTNEQFF.